The 32 T cell receptor beta chains below were found in one sample sequenced in a study of CD8 T cells in Susac syndrome. Random hexamers served to reverse transcribe roughly 0.5 to 1 ug RNA. TCRdb re-called the immunoSEQ multiplex PCR reads through MiXCR, storing one row per CDR3 protein. The table records about 300,000 distinct CDR3 sequences, 65% to 90% of them present only once. The sample taken for sequencing was CD8+ T cells from PBMCs. The source of these receptors is a human donor with multiple sclerosis.

This clonotype showed up just a few times. The chain links TRBV19 to TRBJ1-5; no firm D call. CDR1 is LNHDA, CDR2 SQIVND, per germline (reference sequence). Trimming left V 1 base short and J 0 bases short, with 7 bases between. CDR3 length: 15 amino acids. The CDR3, as DNA: TGTGCCAGTAGTATAGGGGATTATAGCAATCAGCCCCAGCATTTT. Protein product: CASSIGDYSNQPQHF.

The genes are TRBV4-3 and TRBJ2-7; D remains ambiguous. CDR1 LGHNA and CDR2 YSLEER come from the germline V gene. The CDR3 is 14 residues long. Trimming stripped 0 bases from V and 2 bases from J, with 8 bases between. CDR3 sequence (DNA): TGCGCCAGCAGCCAAGATCGGAGAGCCTACGAGCAGTACTTC. It yields the protein CASSQDRRAYEQYF.

The CDR3 DNA sequence: TGTGCCAGCAGCTTAGACCCGACGGGCGAGCAGTACTTC. Protein: CASSLDPTGEQYF. The V and J genes are TRBV11-3 and TRBJ2-7; D is unresolved. Germline CDR1 reads SGHNT; CDR2 reads YENEEA. Trimming cost V 0 bases and J 6 bases, with 9 bases left between them. This CDR3 has 13 residues.

The table lists this clonotype with a few counts. As DNA, the CDR3 is TGTGCCAGCAGCCAAGAGGCAGAGCAGTACTTC. Encoded protein: CASSQEAEQYF. This chain uses TRBV4-2 with TRBJ2-7; D gene ambiguous. The CDR3 runs to 11 residues. V gave up 0 bases and J gave up 7 bases, with 4 bases separating them. Germline-derived CDR1 and CDR2 are LGHNA and YNFKEQ.

The chain couples TRBV27 to TRBJ2-7, with 7 bases matching TRBD2. J lost 0 bases, V lost 5 bases, and 4 bases had no gene match. Germline loops: CDR1 MNHEY, CDR2 SMNVEV (reference sequence). The CDR3 covers 14 residues. The CDR3 protein is CASSSGISSYEQYF. The CDR3 DNA reads TGTGCCAGCAGTAGCGGGATAAGCTCCTACGAGCAGTACTTC.

This rearrangement joins TRBV19 to TRBJ2-2; TRBD2 matches at 9 bases. The V gene's germline CDR1 is LNHDA and CDR2 SQIVND (reference sequence). The trim removed 2 bases at V and 3 bases at J, leaving 1 base unmatched. The CDR3 is made up of 15 amino acids. The chain's CDR3 is CASSILAGHTGELFF. CDR3 sequence (DNA): TGTGCCAGTAGTATACTAGCGGGACACACCGGGGAGCTGTTTTTT.

V and J are TRBV7-2 and TRBJ1-2; 7 bases align to TRBD1. V lost 5 bases, J lost 4 bases, and 7 bases stayed unmatched. The CDR3 totals 14 residues. Germline CDR1 SGHTA, CDR2 FQGNSA. The CDR3 DNA is TGTGCCAGCAGCGAAGGGGGCGAGGTCTATGGCTACACCTTC. It encodes CASSEGGEVYGYTF.

This chain uses TRBV12-3 or TRBV12-4 with TRBJ2-2; 9 bases agree with TRBD2. Germline trimming cut 6 bases from V and 5 bases from J; bases unmatched to any gene: 13. The CDR3 is 17 residues long. Here the CDR3 reads CASSLIPTSGFTGELFF. The CDR3 region has the DNA TGTGCCAGCAGCCTAATCCCGACTAGCGGCTTTACCGGGGAGCTGTTTTTT.

The chain uses TRBV19 and TRBJ1-2; D is perhaps TRBD1 (5 bases). Per the germline V gene, CDR1 is LNHDA and CDR2 is SQIVND (reference sequence). The V end was cut by 6 bases, the J end by 8 bases, with 25 bases between. This CDR3 comprises 16 residues. The CDR3 DNA reads as TGTGCCAGTAGATGGGAAGGGCAGGGCCCGCCCACGGGCTACACCTTC. It encodes CASRWEGQGPPTGYTF. The full variable domain, with the rest looked up from reference TRBV19 and TRBJ1-2, is DGGITQSPKYLFRKEGQNVTLSCEQNLNHDAMYWYRQDPGQGLRLIYYSQIVNDFQKGDIAEGYSVSREKKESFPLTVTSAQKNPTAFYLCASRWEGQGPPTGYTFGSGTRLTVV.

This chain uses TRBV28 with TRBJ1-1, with D unresolved. Germline V gives CDR1 MDHEN, CDR2 SYDVKM. The V end lost 8 bases, the J end lost 3 bases, and 19 bases lay between the germline ends. The length of the CDR3 is 15 residues. This chain's CDR3 is CASALVPTLHTEAFF. The CDR3 nucleotides read TGTGCCAGCGCCCTTGTCCCAACCCTTCACACTGAAGCTTTCTTT.

The J gene is TRBJ1-1, the V gene TRBV4-3; D unresolved. Germline-derived CDR1 and CDR2 are LGHNA and YSLEER. The CDR3 loop spans 14 amino acids. V lost 0 bases to trimming and J lost 2 bases, with 7 bases between them. The DNA for the CDR3 is TGCGCCAGCAGCCAAGATATCGAAAACACTGAAGCTTTCTTT. Encoded protein: CASSQDIENTEAFF.

V usage is TRBV11-2 and J usage is TRBJ2-1; 11 bases align to TRBD2. After removal of 0 bases from V and 4 bases from J, the junction contained 5 bases not matched to a gene. The V gene's germline CDR1 is SGHAT and CDR2 FQNNGV. CDR3 length equals 17 residues. CDR3 sequence reads: CASSLEPSGRQYNEQFF. The CDR3 nucleotides are TGTGCCAGCAGCTTAGAGCCTAGCGGGAGGCAATACAATGAGCAGTTCTTC.

The V gene is TRBV27, the J gene TRBJ2-3; tentative D call: TRBD2 (6 bases). Germline-derived CDR1 and CDR2 are MNHEY and SMNVEV (reference sequence). This CDR3 is built from 15 residues. V gave up 1 base and J gave up 4 bases, with 12 bases separating them. The CDR3 here is CASSLFGSGPDTQYF. As DNA, the CDR3 is TGTGCCAGCAGTTTATTCGGGAGCGGCCCAGATACGCAGTATTTT.

This clonotype came up a few times. CDR3 sequence: CASSPAGAYEQYF. The CDR3 coding sequence is TGTGCCAGCAGTCCCGCGGGGGCCTACGAGCAGTACTTC. The chain links TRBV27 to TRBJ2-7; 7 positions match TRBD2. J was trimmed by 2 bases and V by 5 bases; bases with no gene match: 3. The CDR3 runs to 13 residues. Germline assignment: CDR1 MNHEY and CDR2 SMNVEV (reference sequence).

The chain is built from TRBV19 and TRBJ1-5, with D tentatively TRBD1 (6 bases). The CDR3 consists of 11 residues. The ends were cut back, 6 bases at V and 10 bases at J, with 10 bases in the middle. Germline V gene sequence: CDR1 LNHDA, CDR2 SQIVND (reference sequence). The CDR3 sequence: CASSIQGPQHF. CDR3 coding DNA: TGTGCCAGTAGCATACAGGGTCCCCAGCATTTT.

The CDR3 DNA reads as TGTGCCAGCAGCCCAGGGCAACGGGCCGGGGAGCTGTTTTTT. Its translation is CASSPGQRAGELFF. The chain employs TRBV6-5 and TRBJ2-2; TRBD1 might be the D (5 bases). Germline CDR1 reads MNHEY; CDR2 reads SVGAGI. The CDR3 length is 14 residues. V was trimmed by 6 bases and J by 6 bases, leaving 14 bases between them.

This chain links TRBV27 with TRBJ2-5; possibly TRBD2 for D (6 bases). The V end was cut by 1 base, the J end by 2 bases, with 11 bases between. CDR1 and CDR2 from the germline V gene are MNHEY and SMNVEV (reference sequence). CDR3 length: 15 amino acids. The CDR3 spells CASSLYGGSQETQYF. In nucleotides, the CDR3 is TGTGCCAGCAGTTTATACGGGGGTAGTCAAGAGACCCAGTACTTC.

The V and J genes are TRBV7-6 and TRBJ2-7, with 7 bases fitting TRBD2. The CDR3 has 15 amino acids. V lost 5 bases to trimming and J lost 3 bases; unmatched junction nucleotides: 10. Per the germline V gene, CDR1 is SGHVS and CDR2 is FNYEAQ. Written as DNA, the CDR3 is TGTGCCAGCAGCGCCGCTAGCGGTTTACTCTACGAGCAGTACTTC. Its translation is CASSAASGLLYEQYF.

The rearrangement joins TRBV12-3 or TRBV12-4 to TRBJ2-2; a weak D match, TRBD1 (6 bases). V was trimmed by 6 bases and J by 3 bases, leaving 11 bases between them. The CDR3 spans 14 residues. The CDR3 is CASSMDSYTGELFF. The CDR3 DNA sequence: TGTGCCAGCAGCATGGACAGCTACACCGGGGAGCTGTTTTTT.

The count of this clonotype is one. This chain joins TRBV20-1 and TRBJ2-3; weak D call: TRBD2 (6 bases). Trimming removed 3 bases from V and 3 bases from J, with 16 bases in between. Germline assignment: CDR1 DFQATT and CDR2 SNEGSKA (reference sequence). The CDR3 spans 15 residues. CDR3 residues: CSASEGLPRTDTQYF. CDR3 coding DNA: TGCAGTGCTAGCGAGGGACTCCCGCGAACAGATACGCAGTATTTT.

V and J are TRBV7-8 and TRBJ2-7; the D gene could be TRBD1 or TRBD2 (7 bases each). This CDR3 contains 11 residues. Germline CDR1 is SGHVS and CDR2 is FQNEAQ. The germline V and J ends were trimmed by 6 bases and 9 bases, with 12 bases remaining between them. CDR3 in DNA: TGTGCCAGCAGTACAGGGGAGGGGCAGTACTTC. Amino acid sequence: CASSTGEGQYF. Full variable domain (remainder filled in from reference TRBV7-8 and TRBJ2-7): GAGVSQSPRYKVAKRGQDVALRCDPISGHVSLFWYQQALGQGPEFLTYFQNEAQLDKSGLPSDRFFAERPEGSVSTLKIQRTQQEDSAVYLCASSTGEGQYFGPGTRLTVT.

The rearrangement joins TRBV2 to TRBJ1-3; D is uncertain. The CDR3 length is 15 residues. V gave up 5 bases and J gave up 2 bases, with 13 bases separating them. Germline-derived CDR1 and CDR2 are SNHLY and FYNNEI. CDR3 loop: CASSLRTGPGNTIYF. DNA of the CDR3: TGTGCCAGCAGTTTAAGGACCGGTCCTGGAAACACCATATATTTT.

This clonotype was seen more than once but under ten times. Here the CDR3 reads CASSFGVGTEAFF. DNA of the CDR3: TGTGCCAGCAGCTTCGGGGTGGGCACTGAAGCTTTCTTT. V and J are TRBV5-6 and TRBJ1-1; no definite D call. V lost 2 bases and J lost 4, with 9 bases in between. The germline gives CDR1 SGHDT, CDR2 YYEEEE. CDR3 size: 13 residues.

The J gene is TRBJ2-7, the V gene TRBV24-1, with D maybe TRBD2 (6 bases). The CDR3 sequence is 11 residues long. Trimming took off 5 bases at V and 6 bases at J, with 7 bases between the two ends. CDR1 is KGHDR and CDR2 is SFDVKD in the germline V gene. CDR3 region: CATSVGGEQYF. The CDR3 DNA is TGTGCCACCAGTGTGGGAGGCGAGCAGTACTTC.

The chain employs TRBV25-1 and TRBJ2-7, with 10 bases lining up with TRBD1. This CDR3 spans 15 amino acids. V dropped 2 bases and J dropped 6; count of bases not matched to a gene: 7. In germline, CDR1 is MGHDK, CDR2 SYGVNS. The CDR3 protein is CASSESWTGGSEQYF. CDR3 in DNA: TGTGCCAGCAGTGAAAGTTGGACAGGGGGTTCCGAGCAGTACTTC.

This sequence joins TRBV5-8 and TRBJ1-5; the match to TRBD1 covers 11 bases. The V gene end was trimmed by 6 bases and the J gene end by 3 bases; junction bases not matched to a gene: 17. Germline CDR1 SGHTS, CDR2 YDEGEE. CDR3 length equals 19 residues. The CDR3 loop reads CASNYRTGGGFGFNQPQHF. Here the CDR3 DNA reads TGTGCCAGCAACTACCGGACAGGGGGCGGGTTCGGCTTCAATCAGCCCCAGCATTTT. The variable domain in full, with the rest retrieved from reference TRBV5-8 and TRBJ1-5, is EAGVTQSPTHLIKTRGQQATLRCSPISGHTSVYWYQQALGLGLQFLLWYDEGEERNRGNFPPRFSGRQFPNYSSELNVNALELEDSALYLCASNYRTGGGFGFNQPQHFGDGTRLSIL.

The rearrangement links TRBV6-1 to TRBJ2-7; TRBD2 agrees at 11 bases. Trimming removed 11 bases from V and 0 bases from J; junction bases left unmatched: 9. Germline assignment: CDR1 MNHNS and CDR2 SASEGT. The CDR3 loop spans 15 amino acids. This CDR3 is CAVGTSGDSSYEQYF. For the CDR3, the DNA is TGTGCCGTTGGGACTAGCGGTGATAGCTCCTACGAGCAGTACTTC.

This chain connects TRBV3-1 to TRBJ2-7; TRBD2 might be the D (5 bases). CDR1 is LGHDT, CDR2 YNNKEL, per germline (reference sequence). CDR3 length: 15 residues. Trimming stripped 1 base from V and 5 bases from J, with 15 bases between. The CDR3 nucleotides read TGTGCCAGCAGCCAAGCGACGAACGCGCGGGACGAGCAGTACTTC. Protein product: CASSQATNARDEQYF.

V usage is TRBV25-1 and J usage is TRBJ1-4; unclear D gene. V was pared by 7 bases and J by 3 bases, with 12 bases between. This CDR3 contains 14 residues. CDR1 is MGHDK, CDR2 SYGVNS, per germline. The CDR3 coding sequence is TGTGCCAGCATCATGGGGATAGCTAATGAAAAACTGTTTTTT. As protein: CASIMGIANEKLFF.

The V and J genes are TRBV27 and TRBJ2-4; the match to TRBD1 covers 9 bases. There are 15 residues in the CDR3. CDR1 MNHEY and CDR2 SMNVEV come from the germline V gene (reference sequence). V was clipped by 1 base and J by 5 bases; unmatched bases: 3. DNA of the CDR3: TGTGCCAGCAGTTTATTTGGGACAGGGCAAAACATTCAGTACTTC. Translated, it gives CASSLFGTGQNIQYF.

This chain uses TRBV30 with TRBJ2-3; no definite D call. The CDR3 runs 13 residues. Germline V gives CDR1 GTSNPN, CDR2 SVGIG (reference sequence). Trimming stripped 5 bases from V and 0 bases from J, with 9 bases between. The CDR3 sequence: CAWAGESTDTQYF. CDR3 coding DNA: TGTGCCTGGGCCGGCGAAAGCACAGATACGCAGTATTTT. The full variable domain, with the rest looked up from reference TRBV30 and TRBJ2-3, is SQTIHQWPATLVQPVGSPLSLECTVEGTSNPNLYWYRQAAGRGLQLLFYSVGIGQISSEVPQNLSASRPQDRQFILSSKKLLLSDSGFYLCAWAGESTDTQYFGPGTRLTVL.

The rearrangement uses TRBV5-6 and TRBJ2-5; TRBD2 agrees at 11 bases. The germline V gene encodes CDR1 SGHDT and CDR2 YYEEEE. V shed 4 bases and J 1 base; nucleotides not matched to a gene: 6. There are 16 residues in the CDR3. DNA for the CDR3: TGTGCCAGCAGCCGCGGGACTAGCGGAGCCCAAGAGACCCAGTACTTC. This sequence encodes CASSRGTSGAQETQYF.